What follows is one T cell receptor (beta chain) and its context. Its antigen remains unknown. The V and J ends lost 6 bases and 0 bases, in that order; junction bases with no gene match: 3. The germline V gene has CDR1 MNHEY and CDR2 SVGAGI. This CDR3 contains 15 residues. This specimen comes from a study of T cell responses to AZD1222 COVID-19 vaccine. Findings and limits, study-wide: Increases in Spike-specific TCR breadth and depth were seen after two AZD1222 doses. Targets within unmutated variant regions were reportedly found for nearly half of spike-specific TCRs. After the peak T cell response, and only then, were repertoires sampled. Donors were mostly white British, more females; clonal diversity possibly underestimated.

The repertoire was sequenced with immunoSEQ multiplex PCR; TCRdb's copy has only in-frame clones and lacks some. Here the sample spans 180,000 or so clones, approximately 93% being singletons. This chain connects TRBV6-5 to TRBJ1-5; 9 nucleotides align to TRBD1. This sequence was found in an adult who received the AZD1222 COVID-19 vaccine. The sequencing used peripheral blood, collected 28 days after the second AZD1222 dose. DNA for the CDR3: TGTGCCAGCAGACAGGGGGCTTATAGCAATCAGCCCCAGCATTTT. Translation: CASRQGAYSNQPQHF.